The 27 T cell receptor beta chains reported below all come from one sample, sequenced in a study of human T cells and chemical hapten exposure. Time point in this sample: pre-sensitization, week 0. The treatment here: therapeutic diphenylcyclopropenone sensitization with weekly scalp DPC. TCRdb reanalysed the RACE reads using MiXCR and keeps one entry per CDR3 protein. Among 250,000 or so distinct CDR3 sequences listed, more than 6.5% were seen once. This specimen consisted of whole blood, obtained in connection with sensitization to the hapten diphenylcyclopropenone (DPC). The receptor set was obtained from a woman aged 40 to 49 with alopecia areata. Some clones in this sample may be carry-over from other donors' samples.

The rearrangement uses TRBV10-3 and TRBJ2-3; 13 bases line up with TRBD2. Germline lookup yields CDR1 ENHRY and CDR2 SYGVKD. The CDR3 has 15 residues. The trim removed 6 bases at V and 5 bases at J, leaving 5 bases unmatched. The CDR3 nucleotides are TGTGCCATCAGCCACTGGACTAGCGGGAGAGATACGCAGTATTTT. Protein product: CAISHWTSGRDTQYF.

This clonotype came up a few times. The chain combines TRBV28 with TRBJ1-2; TRBD1 is a possible D gene (6 bases). Between the trimmed V and J ends, which lost 7 bases and 1 base, there was a span of 22 bases. Germline loops: CDR1 MDHEN, CDR2 SYDVKM. This CDR3 comprises 17 residues. The CDR3 spells CASTLEPRKGVNYGYTF. CDR3 DNA sequence: TGTGCCAGCACTCTAGAACCTCGAAAGGGGGTTAACTATGGCTACACCTTC.

This clonotype showed up just a few times. The chain uses TRBV5-8 and TRBJ2-2; 10 bases are shared with TRBD2. The CDR3 extends over 15 amino acids. Losses at the gene ends were 3 bases for V and 1 base for J; bases not matched to a gene: 0. Looked up from germline, CDR1 is SGHTS and CDR2 is YDEGEE. The CDR3 loop reads CASSSSGRNTGELFF. The CDR3 DNA is TGTGCCAGCAGCTCTAGCGGGAGGAACACCGGGGAGCTGTTTTTT.

The chain recombines TRBV29-1 with TRBJ2-7; D call uncertain. Germline CDR1 SQVTM, CDR2 ANQGSEA. The CDR3 is 13 amino acids. Deletions cut 4 bases from V and 2 bases from J, with 12 bases between. CDR3 amino acids: CSVGSGGTYEQYF. The CDR3 DNA reads as TGCAGCGTTGGATCGGGCGGCACCTACGAGCAGTACTTC.

The chain joins TRBV6-5 to TRBJ2-5; TRBD2 agrees at 11 bases. Germline V gene lookup returns CDR1 MNHEY and CDR2 SVGAGI. Trimming at V came to 0 bases and at J to 7 bases, leaving 10 bases not matched to a gene. CDR3 length equals 17 residues. CDR3 protein: CASSYSLTSGSGGTQYF. In DNA form, the CDR3 reads TGTGCCAGCAGTTACTCGTTAACTAGCGGGAGTGGCGGGACCCAGTACTTC.

This clonotype showed up many times. The chain couples TRBV4-3 to TRBJ1-1; D is perhaps TRBD1 (5 bases). The CDR3 has 15 residues. The germline gives CDR1 LGHNA, CDR2 YSLEER. The V gene lost 0 bases and the J gene lost 5 bases, with 13 bases spanning the gap. CDR3 in amino acids: CASSQEWAGRTEAFF. CDR3 DNA sequence: TGCGCCAGCAGCCAAGAATGGGCAGGGCGGACTGAAGCTTTCTTT.

In the case of this clonotype: At one end, the junction sequence differs from germline, possibly due to a read error. The chain combines TRBV24-1 with TRBJ2-5; 8 bases are shared with TRBD1. The length of the CDR3 is 15 residues. CDR1 and CDR2 (germline): KGHDR, SFDVKD. The CDR3 DNA reads TGTGTCACCAGTGACTCGACAGGGGCCCAAGAGACCCAGTACTTC. This encodes CVTSDSTGAQETQYF.

The V call is TRBV25-1, the J call TRBJ2-3; unclear D gene. Germline V gene data show CDR1 as MGHDK and CDR2 as SYGVNS. Trimming cost V 4 bases and J 2 bases, with 7 bases left between them. The CDR3 runs to 13 residues. CDR3 nucleotide sequence: TGTGCCAGCAGTGGTTGGTCCACAGATACGCAGTATTTT. It is translated as CASSGWSTDTQYF.

Many counts were recorded for this clonotype. The genes are TRBV28 and TRBJ1-2; maybe TRBD1 (6 bases). Trimming stripped 5 bases from V and 0 bases from J, with 13 bases between. This CDR3 has 15 residues. Per germline, CDR1 MDHEN and CDR2 SYDVKM. CDR3 sequence: CASSPGTQSNYGYTF. In DNA form, the CDR3 reads TGTGCCAGCAGTCCCGGGACACAGTCTAACTATGGCTACACCTTC.

This clonotype has just a few counts. CDR3 in amino acids: CASSRGAWQPQHF. Here the CDR3 DNA reads TGTGCCAGCTCTCGGGGGGCCTGGCAGCCCCAGCATTTT. The J gene is TRBJ1-5, the V gene TRBV7-9, with TRBD1 as a possible D gene (6 bases). The CDR3 is 13 residues long. Looked up from germline, CDR1 is SEHNR and CDR2 is FQNEAQ (reference sequence). Trimming took off 8 bases at V and 7 bases at J, with 15 bases between the two ends.

CDR3 sequence reads: CASSRPDPAGDTQYF. CDR3 sequence (DNA): TGTGCCAGCAGCCGGCCGGACCCAGCCGGAGATACGCAGTATTTT. The chain has TRBV5-6 and TRBJ2-3; D is unresolved. Trimming cost V 4 bases and J 5 bases, with 17 bases left between them. Per germline, CDR1 SGHDT and CDR2 YYEEEE. CDR3 length equals 15 residues.

The table lists this clonotype with many counts. The chain is built from TRBV21-1 and TRBJ2-7. TRBV21-1 constitutes a pseudogene. There are 13 residues in the CDR3. The CDR3 reads CASSKYRKYEQYF. The CDR3 DNA sequence: TGTGCCAGCAGCAAATATAGAAAGTACGAGCAGTACTTC.

The rearrangement joins TRBV24-1 to TRBJ2-3, with 9 nucleotides matching TRBD1. The ends lost 3 bases at V and 3 bases at J; junction bases unmatched: 6. The CDR3 totals 16 residues. CDR1 is KGHDR, CDR2 SFDVKD, per germline. CDR3 in DNA: TGTGCCACCAGTGATCCAGGGACAGGGTTTACAGATACGCAGTATTTT. This encodes CATSDPGTGFTDTQYF.

The chain combines TRBV23-1 with TRBJ2-3; D remains unclear. TRBV23-1 is marked as an open reading frame, function uncertain. Trimming removed 1 base from V and 1 base from J, with 21 bases in between. This CDR3 comprises 19 residues. CDR3 nucleotides: TGCGCCAGCAGTCAATTAGGGAACGTCCCCAGTTCTGGCACAGATACGCAGTATTTT. Amino acid sequence: CASSQLGNVPSSGTDTQYF.

The chain couples TRBV12-3 or TRBV12-4 to TRBJ2-1; 14 nucleotides agree with TRBD2. This CDR3 has 17 residues. Trimming removed 6 bases from V and 0 bases from J; junction bases left unmatched: 4. The CDR3 spells CASSQTSGGGSYNEQFF. CDR3 nucleotide sequence: TGTGCCAGCAGCCAGACTAGCGGGGGGGGCTCCTACAATGAGCAGTTCTTC.

Only a few counts were recorded for this clonotype. This chain's CDR3 is CASSRDSAVTYEQYF. In nucleotides, the CDR3 is TGTGCCAGCAGTCGAGACAGCGCGGTTACCTACGAGCAGTACTTC. The genes are TRBV6-5 and TRBJ2-7; tentatively, D is TRBD1 (5 bases). The V and J ends lost 5 bases and 2 bases respectively, with 16 bases between them. From germline, CDR1 is MNHEY and CDR2 SVGAGI. The CDR3 loop spans 15 amino acids.

This clonotype was detected ten times or more. The junction does not match germline at one end; this may be a read error. V usage is TRBV5-1 and J usage is TRBJ2-5, with D unresolved. Germline V CDR1 and CDR2: SGHRS, YFSETQ. The CDR3 is made up of 13 amino acids. The CDR3 DNA reads as TGTGCCAGCAGTTTAGAAGGTTCGGAGACCCAGTACTTC. Protein product: CASSLEGSETQYF.

There are many counts of this clonotype. The chain links TRBV6-5 to TRBJ2-1; no clear D gene. V was cut by 2 bases and J by 4 bases, with 12 bases left in between. Germline CDR1 is MNHEY and CDR2 is SVGAGI. The CDR3 contains 15 residues. This CDR3 is CASSYGRAPYNEQFF. Written as DNA, the CDR3 is TGTGCCAGCAGTTACGGTCGTGCCCCTTACAATGAGCAGTTCTTC.

This clonotype has just a few counts. The chain joins TRBV27 to TRBJ2-7, with D unclear. This CDR3 is 14 amino acids long. In germline, CDR1 is MNHEY, CDR2 SMNVEV (reference sequence). V lost 6 bases, J lost 5 bases, and 17 bases lay in between. The CDR3: CASRKVKIAHEQYF. CDR3 sequence (DNA): TGTGCCAGCAGAAAGGTGAAGATTGCCCACGAGCAGTACTTC.

The V call is TRBV7-9, the J call TRBJ2-5, with TRBD1 identical over 8 bases. The CDR3 consists of 14 residues. Germline V lookup: CDR1 SEHNR, CDR2 FQNEAQ (reference sequence). The J segment lost 5 bases and the V segment lost 0 bases, leaving 2 bases of the junction unmatched. This chain's CDR3 is CASSLARDRETQYF. CDR3 bases: TGTGCCAGCAGCTTAGCCCGGGACAGGGAGACCCAGTACTTC.

This chain connects TRBV5-1 to TRBJ2-3; 11 nucleotides agree with TRBD2. The CDR3 has 15 residues. V trimming: 4 bases; J trimming: 4 bases; junction bases outside the gene matches: 5. Per the germline V gene, CDR1 is SGHRS and CDR2 is YFSETQ. In DNA form, the CDR3 reads TGCGCCAGCAGCATGACTAGCGGGATTGCAGATACGCAGTATTTT. Translated: CASSMTSGIADTQYF.

The sample holds one count of this clonotype. The CDR3 protein is CASSQTSGRETQYF. The CDR3 DNA reads as TGCGCCAGCAGTCAGACTAGCGGGAGGGAGACCCAGTACTTC. The genes are TRBV10-2 and TRBJ2-5, with 13 nucleotides matching TRBD2. V trimming: 5 bases; J trimming: 5 bases; junction bases outside the gene matches: 2. This CDR3 comprises 14 residues. Per the germline V gene, CDR1 is WSHSY and CDR2 is SAAADI.

This clonotype was observed a few times. The chain uses TRBV7-2 and TRBJ1-1; D is ambiguous. Trimming took off 2 bases at V and 4 bases at J, with 11 bases between the two ends. Germline CDR1 is SGHTA and CDR2 is FQGNSA. This CDR3 has 14 residues. The CDR3 loop is CASSLRPGSTEAFF. The CDR3 bases are TGTGCCAGCAGCTTACGGCCGGGGAGCACTGAAGCTTTCTTT.

Comment on this clonotype: The junction does not match germline at one end; this may be a read error. This chain links TRBV5-6 with TRBJ1-3; TRBD1 is a possible D gene (6 bases). In germline, CDR1 is SGHDT, CDR2 YYEEEE. This CDR3 comprises 9 residues. The CDR3 sequence is CASSSRGPF. The CDR3 nucleotides read TGTGCCAGCAGTTCGCGGGGGCCCTTT.

The chain carries TRBV4-3 and TRBJ2-3; 13 nucleotides align to TRBD2. This CDR3 is built from 18 residues. The V segment lost 1 base and the J segment 6 bases; nucleotides outside the gene matches: 10. Germline CDR1 and CDR2: LGHNA and YSLEER. The CDR3 is CASSQGGTSGTARDTQYF. The CDR3, as DNA: TGCGCCAGCAGCCAAGGAGGGACTAGCGGGACAGCTAGGGATACGCAGTATTTT.

There are many counts of this clonotype. The chain uses TRBV20-1 and TRBJ1-2; D gene ambiguous. The CDR3 runs to 10 residues. V shed 6 bases and J shed 5 bases, with 7 bases lying between them. Germline assignment: CDR1 DFQATT and CDR2 SNEGSKA (reference sequence). CDR3 amino acids: CSAARYGYTF. The DNA of the CDR3 is TGCAGTGCCGCACGTTATGGCTACACCTTC.

For the CDR3, the DNA is TGTGCCAGCAGTGGCCCCACATGGTACGAGCAGTACTTC. It specifies CASSGPTWYEQYF. The genes are TRBV25-1 and TRBJ2-7; D gene uncertain. The germline CDR1 and CDR2 sequences are MGHDK and SYGVNS. Deletions cut 4 bases from V and 4 bases from J, with 11 bases between. There are 13 residues in the CDR3.